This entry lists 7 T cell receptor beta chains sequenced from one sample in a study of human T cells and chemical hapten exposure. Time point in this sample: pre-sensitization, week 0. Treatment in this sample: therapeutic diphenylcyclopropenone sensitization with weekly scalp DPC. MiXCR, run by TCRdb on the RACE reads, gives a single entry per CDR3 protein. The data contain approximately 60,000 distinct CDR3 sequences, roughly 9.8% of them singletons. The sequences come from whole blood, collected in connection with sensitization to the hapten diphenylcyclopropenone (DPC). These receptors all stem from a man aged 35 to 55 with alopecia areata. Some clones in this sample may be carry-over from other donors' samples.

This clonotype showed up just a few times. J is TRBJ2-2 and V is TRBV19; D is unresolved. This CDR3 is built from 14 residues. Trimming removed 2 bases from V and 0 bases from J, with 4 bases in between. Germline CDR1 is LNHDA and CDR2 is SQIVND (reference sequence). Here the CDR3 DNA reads TGTGCCAGTAGTATAATCTCGAACACCGGGGAGCTGTTTTTT. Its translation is CASSIISNTGELFF.

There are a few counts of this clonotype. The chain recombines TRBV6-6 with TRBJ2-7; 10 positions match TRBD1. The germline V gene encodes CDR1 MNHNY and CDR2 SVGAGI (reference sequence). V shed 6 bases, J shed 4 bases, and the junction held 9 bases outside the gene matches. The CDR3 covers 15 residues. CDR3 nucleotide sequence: TGTGCCAGCAGCTTATGGACAGGGGGAACTTACGAGCAGTACTTC. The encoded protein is CASSLWTGGTYEQYF.

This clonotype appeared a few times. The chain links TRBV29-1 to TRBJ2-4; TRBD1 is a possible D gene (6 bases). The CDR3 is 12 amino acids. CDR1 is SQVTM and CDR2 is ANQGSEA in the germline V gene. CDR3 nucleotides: TGCAGTGCCACAGGGCAGGGGAACATTCAGTACTTC. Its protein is CSATGQGNIQYF.

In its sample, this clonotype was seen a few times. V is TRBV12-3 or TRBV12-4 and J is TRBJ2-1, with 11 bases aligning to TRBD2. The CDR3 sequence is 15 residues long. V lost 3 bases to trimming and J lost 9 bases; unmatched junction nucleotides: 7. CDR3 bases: TGTGCCAGCAGTTTCCTAGCGGGAGGAGGAATTGAGCAGTTCTTC. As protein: CASSFLAGGGIEQFF.

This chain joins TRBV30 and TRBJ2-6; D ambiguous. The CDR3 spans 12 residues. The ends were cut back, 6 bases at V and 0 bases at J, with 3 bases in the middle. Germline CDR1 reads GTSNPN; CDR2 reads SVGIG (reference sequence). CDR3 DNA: TGTGCCTGTTTCTCTGGGGCCAACGTCCTGACTTTC. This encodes CACFSGANVLTF. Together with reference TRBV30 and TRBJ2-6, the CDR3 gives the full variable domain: SQTIHQWPATLVQPVGSPLSLECTVEGTSNPNLYWYRQAAGRGLQLLFYSVGIGQISSEVPQNLSASRPQDRQFILSSKKLLLSDSGFYLCACFSGANVLTFGAGSRLTVL.

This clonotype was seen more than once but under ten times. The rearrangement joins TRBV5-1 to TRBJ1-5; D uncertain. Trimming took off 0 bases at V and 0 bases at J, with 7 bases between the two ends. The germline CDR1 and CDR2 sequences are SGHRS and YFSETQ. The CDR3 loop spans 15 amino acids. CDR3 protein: CASSLGGYSNQPQHF. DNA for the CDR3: TGCGCCAGCAGCTTGGGGGGATATAGCAATCAGCCCCAGCATTTT.

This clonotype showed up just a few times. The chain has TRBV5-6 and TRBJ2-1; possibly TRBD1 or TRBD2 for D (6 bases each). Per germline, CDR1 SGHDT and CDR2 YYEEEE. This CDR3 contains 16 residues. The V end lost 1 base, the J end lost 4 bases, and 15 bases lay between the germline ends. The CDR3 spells CASSLRGALGYNEQFF. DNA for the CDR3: TGTGCCAGCAGCTTGAGGGGGGCGCTGGGGTACAATGAGCAGTTCTTC.